One sample yielded the 9 T cell receptor beta chains listed below, sequenced in a study of cytomegalovirus exposure and HLA in healthy donors. The PCR employed 60 Vbeta primers together with 13 Jbeta primers. Here immunoSEQ multiplex PCR was the method, and the copy in TCRdb shows in-frame clones only, minus some. This table has 200,000 or so clones, approximately 85% appearing once. Sequenced: PBMCs. The receptor source for this set is a woman aged 45-60 years in good health and CMV-seropositive.

The gene calls are TRBV6-1 and TRBJ2-5; 9 bases are a match to TRBD1. The J segment lost 5 bases and the V segment lost 4 bases, leaving 11 bases of the junction unmatched. The CDR3 has 16 amino acids. From germline, CDR1 is MNHNS and CDR2 SASEGT. The CDR3 loop reads CASSVSGTGRGETQYF. CDR3 coding DNA: TGTGCCAGCAGTGTTTCCGGGACAGGGCGCGGCGAGACCCAGTACTTC.

The table lists this clone with a few counts. The rearrangement joins TRBV7-2 to TRBJ2-2, with TRBD2 matching over 9 bases. Trimming cost V 1 base and J 3 bases; bases outside gene matches: 3. This CDR3 has 16 residues. Germline V gene data show CDR1 as SGHTA and CDR2 as FQGNSA. This CDR3 reads CASSLVAGAYTGELFF. CDR3 coding DNA: TGTGCCAGCAGCTTAGTAGCGGGGGCCTACACCGGGGAGCTGTTTTTT.

This chain links TRBV27 with TRBJ1-4, with 8 bases aligning to TRBD1. In germline, CDR1 is MNHEY, CDR2 SMNVEV (reference sequence). CDR3 length: 15 amino acids. Trimming removed 5 bases from V and 6 bases from J; junction bases left unmatched: 8. This CDR3 reads CASSVPRGLDEKLFF. Written as DNA, the CDR3 is TGTGCCAGCAGTGTTCCCAGGGGGCTTGATGAAAAACTGTTTTTT.

This sequence joins TRBV5-1 and TRBJ2-7; TRBD1 might be the D (5 bases). This CDR3 has 15 residues. V lost 0 bases to trimming and J lost 2 bases, with 12 bases between them. Germline V gene sequence: CDR1 SGHRS, CDR2 YFSETQ. The DNA for the CDR3 is TGCGCCAGCAGCTTGGGATCAGGGTCGACCTACGAGCAGTACTTC. This gives the protein CASSLGSGSTYEQYF.

The chain has TRBV2 and TRBJ2-3, with D possibly TRBD1 on 9 matching bases. The CDR3 has 17 residues. Trimming took 6 bases from V and 1 from J, leaving 20 bases between them. CDR1 and CDR2 from the germline V gene are SNHLY and FYNNEI. The CDR3 region has the DNA TGTGCCAGCAGCGACAGGGGGAGCGGGAGAGGCACAGATACGCAGTATTTT. As protein: CASSDRGSGRGTDTQYF.

V gene TRBV28 combines with J gene TRBJ2-7, with D perhaps TRBD1 (6 bases). CDR1 is MDHEN and CDR2 is SYDVKM in the germline V gene. CDR3 size: 15 residues. Trimming cost V 6 bases and J 2 bases, with 17 bases left between them. Here the CDR3 reads CASSAPRTATYEQYF. CDR3 bases: TGTGCCAGCAGCGCCCCCCGGACAGCCACCTACGAGCAGTACTTC.

The V gene is TRBV10-2, the J gene TRBJ1-3, with TRBD1 matching over 10 bases. Germline loops: CDR1 WSHSY, CDR2 SAAADI. The CDR3 extends over 16 amino acids. V shed 7 bases and J 0 bases; nucleotides not matched to a gene: 6. The CDR3 coding sequence is TGCGCCAGCACCAGGACAGGGGGACTCTCTGGAAACACCATATATTTT. As protein: CASTRTGGLSGNTIYF.

The chain has TRBV5-1 and TRBJ2-5; D may be TRBD1 (5 bases). The J call is in doubt because the DNA end fits TRBJ2-7 better. Looked up from germline, CDR1 is SGHRS and CDR2 is YFSETQ. The CDR3 contains 13 residues. DNA of the CDR3: TGCGCCAGCAGCGGACCGACAGTCTACGAGCAGTACTTC. Its protein product is CASSGPTVYEQYF.

This chain connects TRBV2 to TRBJ1-2; 10 bases fit TRBD1. The CDR3 is made up of 13 amino acids. V gave up 6 bases and J gave up 7 bases; unmatched junction bases: 5. In germline, CDR1 is SNHLY, CDR2 FYNNEI. As DNA, the CDR3 is TGTGCCAGCAGCGTGGGACAGGGGCTTGGCTACACCTTC. Its protein product is CASSVGQGLGYTF.